The 17 T cell receptor beta chains reported below all come from one sample, sequenced in a study of beta chain features in type 1 diabetes. Investigators reverse transcribed all isolated RNA, so they sequenced expressed TCRB transcripts. Using immunoSEQ multiplex PCR, the repertoire was profiled, and TCRdb retains in-frame clones only, with some absent. This sample has a few hundred thousand clones, with over 10% found just once. The specimen sequenced was naive CD4+ T cells from blood. The source of these receptors is a man aged 18 to 29 in good health.

The chain employs TRBV5-1 and TRBJ2-1, with 10 bases aligning to TRBD2. Per germline, CDR1 SGHRS and CDR2 YFSETQ. This CDR3 region has 17 residues. V lost 1 base and J lost 8; bases outside the gene matches: 12. CDR3 DNA: TGCGCCAGCAGCTTGCCCTACCCTAGCGGGAGAGGCTATGAGCAGTTCTTC. As protein: CASSLPYPSGRGYEQFF.

The table lists this clone with a few counts. The chain joins TRBV5-6 to TRBJ1-1, with D possibly matching TRBD1 (5 bases). In germline, CDR1 is SGHDT, CDR2 YYEEEE. The V end lost 4 bases, the J end lost 5 bases, and 15 bases lay between the germline ends. This CDR3 contains 14 residues. CDR3 in amino acids: CASSPSWGRTEAFF. CDR3 coding DNA: TGTGCCAGCAGCCCCAGTTGGGGGAGGACTGAAGCTTTCTTT.

J is TRBJ2-7 and V is TRBV27; D might be TRBD1 (6 bases). The ends were cut back, 6 bases at V and 3 bases at J, with 21 bases in the middle. Germline V gene data show CDR1 as MNHEY and CDR2 as SMNVEV (reference sequence). The CDR3 is 16 amino acids. The CDR3 DNA is TGTGCCAGCAGCACCGACAGGTACTCCCCAAACTACGAGCAGTACTTC. This encodes CASSTDRYSPNYEQYF.

This clone was observed a handful of times. This chain joins TRBV7-2 and TRBJ1-5; 8 bases fit TRBD1. Germline loops: CDR1 SGHTA, CDR2 FQGNSA. This CDR3 region has 16 residues. Germline trimming cut 4 bases from V and 4 bases from J; bases unmatched to any gene: 9. The CDR3 DNA follows: TGTGCCAGCAGCTCCCTATCCCAGGGGGCGAATCAGCCCCAGCATTTT. It is translated as CASSSLSQGANQPQHF. The complete variable domain, with remaining parts taken from reference TRBV7-2 and TRBJ1-5, reads GAGVSQSPSNKVTEKGKDVELRCDPISGHTALYWYRQSLGQGLEFLIYFQGNSAPDKSGLPSDRFSAERTGGSVSTLTIQRTQQEDSAVYLCASSSLSQGANQPQHFGDGTRLSIL.

The V and J genes are TRBV28 and TRBJ1-6; D gene uncertain. V was trimmed by 7 bases and J by 6 bases, leaving 13 bases between them. CDR1 and CDR2 (germline): MDHEN, SYDVKM. The CDR3 extends over 14 amino acids. The CDR3, as DNA: TGTGCCAGCACCCGACTTCTAAGTAATTCACCCCTCCACTTT. Protein sequence: CASTRLLSNSPLHF.

This clone was found a few times. The chain uses TRBV18 and TRBJ1-2; TRBD1 might be the D (5 bases). Germline CDR1 is KGHSH and CDR2 is LQKENI. The V and J ends lost 0 bases and 0 bases respectively, with 8 bases between them. The CDR3 length is 15 residues. The CDR3 nucleotides read TGTGCCAGCTCACCACCTGACAGAACTAACTATGGCTACACCTTC. Its translation is CASSPPDRTNYGYTF.

This rearrangement joins TRBV30 to TRBJ2-1, with a weak D call TRBD1 (6 bases). V shed 4 bases and J shed 8 bases, with 12 bases lying between them. This CDR3 has 12 amino acids. The germline CDR1 and CDR2 sequences are GTSNPN and SVGIG (reference sequence). CDR3 sequence reads: CAWTLGGHEQFF. The CDR3 DNA reads TGTGCCTGGACTTTAGGGGGTCATGAGCAGTTCTTC.

This clone was detected only a few times. The genes are TRBV5-4 and TRBJ2-3; 9 bases match TRBD1. This CDR3 contains 16 residues. Germline CDR1 and CDR2: SGHNT and YYREEE (reference sequence). V shed 3 bases, J shed 3 bases, and the junction held 8 bases outside the gene matches. This CDR3 is CASSSARDRVTDTQYF. CDR3 in DNA: TGTGCCAGCAGCTCGGCCCGGGACAGGGTAACAGATACGCAGTATTTT.

V is TRBV7-8 and J is TRBJ2-3, with a possible D match to TRBD2 (6 bases). The germline V gene encodes CDR1 SGHVS and CDR2 FQNEAQ. There are 15 residues in the CDR3. Trimming took 2 bases from V and 3 from J, leaving 12 bases between them. DNA of the CDR3: TGTGCCAGCAGCTTATGGCCAGGGAGGACAGATACGCAGTATTTT. Protein sequence: CASSLWPGRTDTQYF.

This clone was seen more than once but under ten times. The rearrangement uses TRBV7-3 and TRBJ2-1; 7 bases line up with TRBD2. Germline CDR1 reads SGHTA; CDR2 reads FQGTGA. The CDR3 has 16 residues. V dropped 0 bases and J dropped 3; count of bases not matched to a gene: 5. CDR3 DNA sequence: TGTGCCAGCAGCTTAACGGGGGGGAACGGCTACAATGAGCAGTTCTTC. This codes for CASSLTGGNGYNEQFF.

The chain is built from TRBV21-1 and TRBJ2-1; the D call of TRBD2 is as the table states it, not checked on the DNA. TRBV21-1 is tagged as a pseudogene. This CDR3 is 12 amino acids long. The CDR3: CAISGGSNEQFF. The CDR3 DNA reads as TGTGCCATTTCCGGGGGTTCCAATGAGCAGTTCTTC.

This clone was seen a handful of times. CDR3 sequence (DNA): TGTGCCTGCGCCTCGGTGGCCTACGAGCAGTACTTC. Translating gives CACASVAYEQYF. The chain combines TRBV28 with TRBJ2-7, with no clear D. Germline V gives CDR1 MDHEN, CDR2 SYDVKM. The V gene lost 11 bases and the J gene lost 2 bases, with 13 bases spanning the gap. CDR3 length equals 12 residues.

This clone was recorded a few times. The chain recombines TRBV10-3 with TRBJ2-3, with D maybe TRBD1 (5 bases). In germline, CDR1 is ENHRY, CDR2 SYGVKD. This CDR3 contains 15 residues. V dropped 7 bases and J dropped 1 base, with 15 bases sitting between them. CDR3 nucleotides: TGTGCCATCACCCAGGACATCCTGGGCACAGATACGCAGTATTTT. It specifies CAITQDILGTDTQYF.

The V call is TRBV28, the J call TRBJ2-6; D uncertain. This CDR3 region has 14 residues. Trimming removed 7 bases from V and 1 base from J, with 8 bases in between. Germline V lookup: CDR1 MDHEN, CDR2 SYDVKM. The CDR3 nucleotides read TGTGCCAGCACCGTCCCTTCTGGGGCCAACGTCCTGACTTTC. Amino acids: CASTVPSGANVLTF.

This clone was seen more than once but under ten times. The chain links TRBV11-2 to TRBJ2-2; 8 bases agree with TRBD2. This CDR3 contains 15 residues. J lost 0 bases, V lost 4 bases, and 1 base had no gene match. The germline gives CDR1 SGHAT, CDR2 FQNNGV. CDR3 protein: CASSSRGANTGELFF. CDR3 sequence (DNA): TGTGCCAGCAGCTCGCGGGGGGCGAACACCGGGGAGCTGTTTTTT.

In its sample, this clone was seen a few times. The chain recombines TRBV29-1 with TRBJ2-6, with 9 nucleotides matching TRBD1. V was pared by 4 bases and J by 0 bases, with 4 bases of the junction left unmatched. The CDR3 sequence is 16 residues long. From germline, CDR1 is SQVTM and CDR2 ANQGSEA. CDR3 loop: CSVGTGASSGANVLTF. Written as DNA, the CDR3 is TGCAGCGTTGGGACAGGGGCTAGCTCTGGGGCCAACGTCCTGACTTTC.

This clone appeared a few times. The CDR3 coding sequence is TGTGCCAGCAGCCCAGGACACATTGAAGCTTTCTTT. It yields the protein CASSPGHIEAFF. The rearrangement uses TRBV7-9 and TRBJ1-1; perhaps TRBD1 as D (5 bases). Germline V CDR1 and CDR2: SEHNR, FQNEAQ (reference sequence). This CDR3 comprises 12 residues. V dropped 5 bases and J dropped 7 bases, with 11 bases sitting between them.